This TCR beta chain emerged from a study of blood T cell repertoires in COVID-19. Study as a whole: PBMCs, B-cell-depleted T cells, or T cells were the source of the cDNA or gDNA that made up the material.

Unmatched junction bases numbered 6, after V lost 3 bases and J lost 7 bases. This CDR3 contains 14 residues. Per germline, CDR1 SNHLY and CDR2 FYNNEI. Clones were read by immunoSEQ multiplex PCR, and TCRdb kept only the in-frame ones, dropping some. In the table there are over 150,000 clones, 82% of which are singletons. The TCR was taken from a woman older than 75 with active or convalescent COVID-19. The specimen sequenced was peripheral blood. V is TRBV2 and J is TRBJ1-5, with 7 bases identical to TRBD1. DNA for the CDR3: TGTGCCAGCAGTGATAGTCCAGGGGGACAGCCCCAGCATTTT. Its protein is CASSDSPGGQPQHF.